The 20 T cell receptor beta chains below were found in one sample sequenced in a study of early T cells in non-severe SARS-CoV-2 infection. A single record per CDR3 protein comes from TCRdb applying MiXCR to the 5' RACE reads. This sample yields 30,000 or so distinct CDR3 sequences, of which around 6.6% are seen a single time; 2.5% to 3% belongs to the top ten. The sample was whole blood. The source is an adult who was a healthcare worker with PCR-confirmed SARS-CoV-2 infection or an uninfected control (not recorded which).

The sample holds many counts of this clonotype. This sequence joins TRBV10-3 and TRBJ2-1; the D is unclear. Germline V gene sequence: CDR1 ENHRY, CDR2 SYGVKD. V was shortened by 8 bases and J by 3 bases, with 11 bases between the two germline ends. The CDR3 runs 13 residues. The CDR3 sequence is CAIESSNYNEQFF. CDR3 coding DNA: TGTGCCATCGAATCTAGTAACTACAATGAGCAGTTCTTC.

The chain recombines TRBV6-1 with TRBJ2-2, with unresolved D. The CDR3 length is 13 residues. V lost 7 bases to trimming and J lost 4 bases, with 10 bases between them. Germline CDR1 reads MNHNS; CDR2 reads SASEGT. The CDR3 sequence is CASTAVSTGELFF. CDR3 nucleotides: TGTGCCAGCACAGCCGTGTCCACCGGGGAGCTGTTTTTT.

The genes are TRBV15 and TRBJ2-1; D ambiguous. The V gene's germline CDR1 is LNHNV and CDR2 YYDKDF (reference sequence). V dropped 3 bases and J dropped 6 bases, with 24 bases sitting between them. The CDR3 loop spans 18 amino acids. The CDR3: CATSSVETAGEIRNEQFF. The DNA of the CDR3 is TGTGCCACCAGCAGCGTTGAAACGGCCGGAGAGATACGCAATGAGCAGTTCTTC.

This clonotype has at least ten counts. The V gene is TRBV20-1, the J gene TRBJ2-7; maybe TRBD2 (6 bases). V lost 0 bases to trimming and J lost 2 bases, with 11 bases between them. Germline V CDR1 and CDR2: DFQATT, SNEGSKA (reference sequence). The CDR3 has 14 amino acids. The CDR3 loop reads CSARDLAATYEQYF. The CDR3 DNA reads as TGCAGTGCTAGAGATTTAGCGGCAACCTACGAGCAGTACTTC.

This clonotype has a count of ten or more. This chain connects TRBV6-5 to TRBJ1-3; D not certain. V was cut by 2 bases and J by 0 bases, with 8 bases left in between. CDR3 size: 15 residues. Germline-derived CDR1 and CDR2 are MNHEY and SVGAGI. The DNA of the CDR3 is TGTGCCAGCAGTTACGGACCCAGCTCTGGAAACACCATATATTTT. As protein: CASSYGPSSGNTIYF.

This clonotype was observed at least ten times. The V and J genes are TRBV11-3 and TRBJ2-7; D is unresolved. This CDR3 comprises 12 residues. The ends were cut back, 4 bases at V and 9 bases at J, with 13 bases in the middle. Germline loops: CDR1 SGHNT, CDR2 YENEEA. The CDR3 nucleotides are TGTGCCAGCAGCTCAGACGGTAAGGTGCAGTACTTC. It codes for CASSSDGKVQYF.

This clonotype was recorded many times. The DNA for the CDR3 is TGTGCCAGCAGCGGCAGCGGGAGAATCACAGATACGCAGTATTTT. Residues: CASSGSGRITDTQYF. This sequence joins TRBV2 and TRBJ2-3; TRBD2 aligns across 8 bases. Trimming at V came to 6 bases and at J to 2 bases, leaving 7 bases not matched to a gene. Germline CDR1 reads SNHLY; CDR2 reads FYNNEI. The CDR3 covers 15 residues.

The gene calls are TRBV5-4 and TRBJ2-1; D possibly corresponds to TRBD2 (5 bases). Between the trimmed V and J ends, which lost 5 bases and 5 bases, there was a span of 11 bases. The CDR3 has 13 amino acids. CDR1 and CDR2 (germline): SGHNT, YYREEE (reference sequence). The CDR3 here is CASRDSSNNEQFF. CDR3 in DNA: TGTGCCAGCAGGGACTCAAGCAACAATGAGCAGTTCTTC. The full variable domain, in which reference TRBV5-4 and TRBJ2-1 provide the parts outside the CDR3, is ETGVTQSPTHLIKTRGQQVTLRCSSQSGHNTVSWYQQALGQGPQFIFQYYREEENGRGNFPPRFSGLQFPNYSSELNVNALELDDSALYLCASRDSSNNEQFFGPGTRLTVL.

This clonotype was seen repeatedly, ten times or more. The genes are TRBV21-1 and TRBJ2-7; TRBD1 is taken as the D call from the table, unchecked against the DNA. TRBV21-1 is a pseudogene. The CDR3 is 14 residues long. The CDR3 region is CASRLGQGPYEQYF. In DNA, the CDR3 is TGTGCCAGCAGGTTGGGACAGGGCCCCTACGAGCAGTACTTC.

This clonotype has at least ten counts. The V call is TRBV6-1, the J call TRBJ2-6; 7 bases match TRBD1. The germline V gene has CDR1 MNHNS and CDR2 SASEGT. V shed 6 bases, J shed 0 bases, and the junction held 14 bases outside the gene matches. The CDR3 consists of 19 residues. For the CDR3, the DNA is TGTGCCAGCAGCGCATCTACCGGGACAGCCTTCTCTGGGGCCAACGTCCTGACTTTC. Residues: CASSASTGTAFSGANVLTF.

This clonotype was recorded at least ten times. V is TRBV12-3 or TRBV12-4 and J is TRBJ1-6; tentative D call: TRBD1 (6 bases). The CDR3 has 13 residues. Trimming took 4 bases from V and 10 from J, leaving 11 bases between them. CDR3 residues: CASSWDMRSPLHF. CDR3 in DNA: TGTGCCAGCAGTTGGGACATGAGGTCACCCCTCCACTTT.

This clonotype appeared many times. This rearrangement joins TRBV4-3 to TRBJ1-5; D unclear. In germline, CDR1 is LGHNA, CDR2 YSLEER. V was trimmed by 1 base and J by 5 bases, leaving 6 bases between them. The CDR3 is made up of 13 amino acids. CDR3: CASSQGIYQPQHF. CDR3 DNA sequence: TGCGCCAGCAGCCAAGGGATTTATCAGCCCCAGCATTTT.

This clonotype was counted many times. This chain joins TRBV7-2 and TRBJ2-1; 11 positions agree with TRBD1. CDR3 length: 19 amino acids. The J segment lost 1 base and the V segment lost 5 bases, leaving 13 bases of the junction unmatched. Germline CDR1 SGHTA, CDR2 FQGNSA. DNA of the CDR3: TGTGCCAGCAGCCGACTTGCCGGCGGGACAGGGGGTTCCTACAATGAGCAGTTCTTC. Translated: CASSRLAGGTGGSYNEQFF.

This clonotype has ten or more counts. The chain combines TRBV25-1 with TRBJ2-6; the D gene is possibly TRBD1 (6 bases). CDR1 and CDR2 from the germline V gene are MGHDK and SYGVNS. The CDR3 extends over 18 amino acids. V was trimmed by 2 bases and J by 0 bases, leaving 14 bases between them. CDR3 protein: CASSEEQGKSSGANVLTF. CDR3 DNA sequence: TGTGCCAGCAGTGAAGAACAGGGTAAAAGCTCTGGGGCCAACGTCCTGACTTTC.

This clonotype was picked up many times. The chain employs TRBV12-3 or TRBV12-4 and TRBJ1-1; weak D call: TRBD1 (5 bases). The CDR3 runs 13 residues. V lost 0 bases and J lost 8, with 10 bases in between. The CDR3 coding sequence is TGTGCCAGCAGTTTAGCAACAGGACTAGAAGCTTTCTTT. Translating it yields CASSLATGLEAFF.

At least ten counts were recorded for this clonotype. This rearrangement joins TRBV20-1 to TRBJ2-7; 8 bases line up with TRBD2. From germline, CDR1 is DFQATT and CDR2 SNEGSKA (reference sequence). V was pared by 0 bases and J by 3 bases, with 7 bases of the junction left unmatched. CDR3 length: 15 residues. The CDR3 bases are TGCAGTGCTAGAGAAGGGACTAGGGTTTTCTACGAGCAGTACTTC. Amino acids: CSAREGTRVFYEQYF.

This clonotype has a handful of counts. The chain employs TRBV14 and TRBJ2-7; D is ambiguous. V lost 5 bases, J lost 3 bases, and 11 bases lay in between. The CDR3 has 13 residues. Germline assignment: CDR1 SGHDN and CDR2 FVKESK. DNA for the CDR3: TGTGCCAGCAGCGGTCAGGACCTCTACGAGCAGTACTTC. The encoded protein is CASSGQDLYEQYF.

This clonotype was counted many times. The CDR3 bases are TGCAGTGCTAGAGATCGGACAGGGAGGAGGTTTGGTGAAGCTTTCTTT. It translates to CSARDRTGRRFGEAFF. The chain uses TRBV20-1 and TRBJ1-1; 8 bases are a match to TRBD1. The CDR3 is made up of 16 amino acids. Trimming cost V 0 bases and J 7 bases; bases outside gene matches: 13. The germline V gene encodes CDR1 DFQATT and CDR2 SNEGSKA (reference sequence).

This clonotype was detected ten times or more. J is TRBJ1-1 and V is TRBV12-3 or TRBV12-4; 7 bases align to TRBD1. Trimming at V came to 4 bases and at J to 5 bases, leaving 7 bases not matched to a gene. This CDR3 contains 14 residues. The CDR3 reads CASSSHRGWTEAFF. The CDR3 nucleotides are TGTGCCAGCAGTTCTCACAGGGGATGGACTGAAGCTTTCTTT.

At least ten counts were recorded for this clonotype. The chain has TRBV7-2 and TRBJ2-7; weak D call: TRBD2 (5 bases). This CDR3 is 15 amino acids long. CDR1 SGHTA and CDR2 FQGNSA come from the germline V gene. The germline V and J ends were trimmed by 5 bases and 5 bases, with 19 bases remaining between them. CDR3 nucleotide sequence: TGTGCCAGCAGCCCAGCGGCGGCCTGGGGTCACGAGCAGTACTTC. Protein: CASSPAAAWGHEQYF.